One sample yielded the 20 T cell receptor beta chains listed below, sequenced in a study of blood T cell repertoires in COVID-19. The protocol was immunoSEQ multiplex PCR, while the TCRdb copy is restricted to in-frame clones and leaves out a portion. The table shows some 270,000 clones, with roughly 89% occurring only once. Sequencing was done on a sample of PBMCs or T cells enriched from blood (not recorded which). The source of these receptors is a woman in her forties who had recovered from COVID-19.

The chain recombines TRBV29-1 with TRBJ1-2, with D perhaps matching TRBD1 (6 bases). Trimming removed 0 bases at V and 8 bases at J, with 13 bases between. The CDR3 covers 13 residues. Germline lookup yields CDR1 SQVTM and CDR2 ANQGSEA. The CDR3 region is CSVEDPGTHGYTF. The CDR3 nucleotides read TGCAGCGTTGAAGACCCCGGGACACACGGCTACACCTTC.

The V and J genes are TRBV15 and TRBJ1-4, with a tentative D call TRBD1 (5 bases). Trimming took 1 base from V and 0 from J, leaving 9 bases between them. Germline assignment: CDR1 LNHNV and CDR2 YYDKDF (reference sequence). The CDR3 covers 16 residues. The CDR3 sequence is CATSRGRVATNEKLFF. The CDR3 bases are TGTGCCACCAGCAGAGGCAGGGTCGCAACTAATGAAAAACTGTTTTTT. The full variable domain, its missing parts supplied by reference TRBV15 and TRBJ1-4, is DAMVIQNPRYQVTQFGKPVTLSCSQTLNHNVMYWYQQKSSQAPKLLFHYYDKDFNNEADTPDNFQSRRPNTSFCFLDIRSPGLGDTAMYLCATSRGRVATNEKLFFGSGTQLSVL.

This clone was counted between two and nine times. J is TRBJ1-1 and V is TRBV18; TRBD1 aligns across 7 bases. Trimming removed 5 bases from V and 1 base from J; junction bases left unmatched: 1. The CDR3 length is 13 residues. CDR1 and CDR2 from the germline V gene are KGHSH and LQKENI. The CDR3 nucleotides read TGTGCCAGCTCATGGGACAGGAACACTGAAGCTTTCTTT. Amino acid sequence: CASSWDRNTEAFF. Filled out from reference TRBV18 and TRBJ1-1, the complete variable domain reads NAGVMQNPRHLVRRRGQEARLRCSPMKGHSHVYWYRQLPEEGLKFMVYLQKENIIDESGMPKERFSAEFPKEGPSILRIQQVVRGDSAAYFCASSWDRNTEAFFGQGTRLTVV.

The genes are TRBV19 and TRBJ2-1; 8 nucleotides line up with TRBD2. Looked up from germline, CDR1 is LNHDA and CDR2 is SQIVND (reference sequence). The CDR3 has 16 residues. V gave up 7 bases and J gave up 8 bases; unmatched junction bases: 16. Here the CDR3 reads CASNPGSLAVGDEQFF. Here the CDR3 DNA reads TGTGCCAGTAACCCCGGTTCACTAGCGGTCGGTGATGAGCAGTTCTTC.

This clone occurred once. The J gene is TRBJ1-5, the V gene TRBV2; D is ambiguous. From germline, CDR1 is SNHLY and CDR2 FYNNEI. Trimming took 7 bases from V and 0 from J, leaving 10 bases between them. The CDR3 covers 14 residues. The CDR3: CASTLQYSNQPQHF. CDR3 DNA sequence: TGTGCCAGCACCCTTCAGTATAGCAATCAGCCCCAGCATTTT.

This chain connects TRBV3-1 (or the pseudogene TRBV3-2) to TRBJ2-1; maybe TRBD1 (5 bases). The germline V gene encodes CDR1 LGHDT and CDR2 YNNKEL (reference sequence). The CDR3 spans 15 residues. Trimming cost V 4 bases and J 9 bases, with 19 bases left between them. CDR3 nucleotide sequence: TGTGCCAGCAGCCCTACCAACCAGGGTCAGGGTGAGCAGTTCTTC. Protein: CASSPTNQGQGEQFF.

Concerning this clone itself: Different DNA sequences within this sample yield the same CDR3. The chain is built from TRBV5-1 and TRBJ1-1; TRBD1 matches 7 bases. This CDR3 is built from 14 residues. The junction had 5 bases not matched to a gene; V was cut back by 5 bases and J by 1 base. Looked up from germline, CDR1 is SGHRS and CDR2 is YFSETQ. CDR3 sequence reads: CASSRQGTNTEAFF. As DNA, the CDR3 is TGCGCCAGCAGTAGACAGGGAACGAACACTGAAGCTTTCTTT.

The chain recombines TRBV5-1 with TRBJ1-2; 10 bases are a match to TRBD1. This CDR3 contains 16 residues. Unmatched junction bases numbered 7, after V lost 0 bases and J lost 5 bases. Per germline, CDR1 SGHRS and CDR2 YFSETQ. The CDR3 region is CASSLGGTGAVYGYTF. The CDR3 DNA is TGCGCCAGCAGCTTGGGAGGGACAGGGGCTGTGTATGGCTACACCTTC.

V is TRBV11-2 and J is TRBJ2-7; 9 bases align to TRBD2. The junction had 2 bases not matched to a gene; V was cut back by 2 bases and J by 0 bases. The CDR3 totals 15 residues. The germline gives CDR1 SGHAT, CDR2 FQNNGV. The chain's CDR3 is CASSLSSGSSYEQYF. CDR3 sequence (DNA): TGTGCCAGCAGCTTAAGTAGCGGGAGCTCCTACGAGCAGTACTTC.

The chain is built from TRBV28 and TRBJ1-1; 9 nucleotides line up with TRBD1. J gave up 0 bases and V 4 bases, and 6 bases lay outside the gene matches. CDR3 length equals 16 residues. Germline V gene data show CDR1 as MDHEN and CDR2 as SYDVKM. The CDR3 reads CASSSPGQGMNTEAFF. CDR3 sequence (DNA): TGTGCCAGCAGTTCACCGGGACAGGGAATGAACACTGAAGCTTTCTTT. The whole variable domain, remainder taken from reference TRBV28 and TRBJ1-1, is DVKVTQSSRYLVKRTGEKVFLECVQDMDHENMFWYRQDPGLGLRLIYFSYDVKMKEKGDIPEGYSVSREKKERFSLILESASTNQTSMYLCASSSPGQGMNTEAFFGQGTRLTVV.

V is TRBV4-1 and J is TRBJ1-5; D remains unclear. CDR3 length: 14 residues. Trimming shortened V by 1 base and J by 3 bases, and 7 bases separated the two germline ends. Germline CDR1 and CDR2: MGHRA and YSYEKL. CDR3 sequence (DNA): TGCGCCAGCAGCCAAGGAGGGAACAATCAGCCCCAGCATTTT. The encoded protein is CASSQGGNNQPQHF.

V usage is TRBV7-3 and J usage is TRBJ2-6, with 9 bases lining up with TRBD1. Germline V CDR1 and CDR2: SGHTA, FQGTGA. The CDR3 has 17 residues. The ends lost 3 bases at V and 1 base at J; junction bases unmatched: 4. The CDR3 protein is CASSFTGGASGANVLTF. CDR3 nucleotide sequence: TGTGCCAGCAGCTTCACAGGGGGCGCGTCTGGGGCCAACGTCCTGACTTTC.

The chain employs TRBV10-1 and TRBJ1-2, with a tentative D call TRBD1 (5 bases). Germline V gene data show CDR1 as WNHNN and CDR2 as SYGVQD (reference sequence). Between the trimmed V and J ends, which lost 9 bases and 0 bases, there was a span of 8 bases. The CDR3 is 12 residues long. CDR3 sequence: CARKGPNYGYTF. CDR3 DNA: TGCGCCAGGAAGGGGCCTAACTATGGCTACACCTTC.

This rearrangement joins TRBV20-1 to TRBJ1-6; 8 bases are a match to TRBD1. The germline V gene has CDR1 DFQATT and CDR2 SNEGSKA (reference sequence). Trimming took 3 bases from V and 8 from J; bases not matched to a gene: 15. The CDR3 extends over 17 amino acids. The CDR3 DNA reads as TGCAGTGCTAGTTTTGGGGATAAAACAGGGGGGTATTCACCCCTCCACTTT. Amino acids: CSASFGDKTGGYSPLHF.

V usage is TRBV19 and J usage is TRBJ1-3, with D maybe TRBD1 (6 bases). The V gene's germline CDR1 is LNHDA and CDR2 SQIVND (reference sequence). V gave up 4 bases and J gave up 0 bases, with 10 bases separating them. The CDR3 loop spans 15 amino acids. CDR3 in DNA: TGTGCCAGTAGTACTCAGGGGTTCTCTGGAAACACCATATATTTT. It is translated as CASSTQGFSGNTIYF.

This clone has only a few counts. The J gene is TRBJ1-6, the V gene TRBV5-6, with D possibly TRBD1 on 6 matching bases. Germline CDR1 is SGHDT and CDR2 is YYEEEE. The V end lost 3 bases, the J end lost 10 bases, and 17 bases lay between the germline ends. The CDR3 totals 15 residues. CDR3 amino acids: CASSSDWDTNSPLHF. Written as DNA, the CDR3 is TGTGCCAGCAGCTCCGATTGGGACACTAACTCACCCCTCCACTTT.

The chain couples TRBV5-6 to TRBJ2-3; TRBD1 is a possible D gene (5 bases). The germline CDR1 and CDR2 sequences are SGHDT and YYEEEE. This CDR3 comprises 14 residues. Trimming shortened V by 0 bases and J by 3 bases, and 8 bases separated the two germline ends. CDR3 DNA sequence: TGTGCCAGCAGCTTGGTCCCAGGGACAGATACGCAGTATTTT. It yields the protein CASSLVPGTDTQYF.

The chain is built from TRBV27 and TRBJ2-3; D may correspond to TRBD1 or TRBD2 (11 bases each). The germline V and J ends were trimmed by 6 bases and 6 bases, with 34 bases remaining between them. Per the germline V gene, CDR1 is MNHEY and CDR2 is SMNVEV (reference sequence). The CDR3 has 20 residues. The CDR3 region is CASSRGWGTGGASGRDTQYF. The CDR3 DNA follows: TGTGCCAGCAGCCGCGGGTGGGGGACAGGGGGAGCTAGCGGGAGGGATACGCAGTATTTT.

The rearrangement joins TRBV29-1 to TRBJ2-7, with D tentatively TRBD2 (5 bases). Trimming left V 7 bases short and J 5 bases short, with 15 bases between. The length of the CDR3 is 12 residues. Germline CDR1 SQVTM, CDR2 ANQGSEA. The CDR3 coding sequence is TGCAGCGGTGCAAGTTCCGGGGACGAGCAGTACTTC. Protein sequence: CSGASSGDEQYF.

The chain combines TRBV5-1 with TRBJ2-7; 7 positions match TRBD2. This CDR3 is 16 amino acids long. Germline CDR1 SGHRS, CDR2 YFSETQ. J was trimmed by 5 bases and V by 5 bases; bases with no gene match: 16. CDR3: CASRARPTGLQDEQYF. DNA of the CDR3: TGCGCCAGCAGAGCCCGCCCAACGGGACTACAAGACGAGCAGTACTTC.